The present T cell receptor (beta chain) was sequenced within a study of glioma-infiltrating T cells. TCR alpha and beta CDR3 regions were amplified from RNA using iRepertoire nested multiplex PCR. Input was 100-400 ng of tissue mRNA or PBMC total RNA. TCRdb processed the multiplex PCR reads anew with MiXCR; each CDR3 protein has one entry. The sample yields about 45,000 distinct CDR3 sequences, around 24% seen once. In this sample, this clonotype turned up many times. What it recognizes is unknown. General study points: Only very few CDR3 sequences appeared in both tissue and blood. Gliomas, especially low-grade, showed above-expected tissue-blood divergence; non-neoplastic patients showed below.

This CDR3 has 17 residues. The V gene lost 0 bases and the J gene lost 0 bases, with 15 bases spanning the gap. Germline V gene lookup returns CDR1 SGHRS and CDR2 YFSETQ. The TCR sequence derives from a human donor with low-grade glioma or glioblastoma, undergoing nonglioma brain surgery, or in good health (not recorded which). Sample: glioma tissue, nonneoplastic brain tissue, or PBMCs (not recorded which). V and J are TRBV5-1 and TRBJ1-1; the D gene is possibly TRBD1 (5 bases). DNA for the CDR3: TGCGCCAGCAGCTTGGGCGGGGGTGACACTCTGAACACTGAAGCTTTCTTT. Translating it yields CASSLGGGDTLNTEAFF.